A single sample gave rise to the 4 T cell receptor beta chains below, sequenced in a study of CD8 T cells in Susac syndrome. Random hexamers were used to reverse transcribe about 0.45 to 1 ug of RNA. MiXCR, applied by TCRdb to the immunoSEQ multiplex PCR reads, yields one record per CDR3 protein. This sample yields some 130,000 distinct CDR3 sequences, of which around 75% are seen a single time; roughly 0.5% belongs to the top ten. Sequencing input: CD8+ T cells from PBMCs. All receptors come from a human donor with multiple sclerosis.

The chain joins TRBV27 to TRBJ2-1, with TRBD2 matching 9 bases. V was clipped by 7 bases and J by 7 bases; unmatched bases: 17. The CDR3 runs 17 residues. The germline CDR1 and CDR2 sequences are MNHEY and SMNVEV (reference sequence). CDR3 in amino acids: CASTYNRGLAGLNEQFF. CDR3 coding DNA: TGTGCCAGCACCTACAATAGGGGGCTAGCGGGGTTAAATGAGCAGTTCTTC.

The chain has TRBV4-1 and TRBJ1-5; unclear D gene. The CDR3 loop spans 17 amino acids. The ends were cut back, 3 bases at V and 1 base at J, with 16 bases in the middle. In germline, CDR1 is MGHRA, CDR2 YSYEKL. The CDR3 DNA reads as TGCGCCAGCAGCCAGTGGGGAGGAGGGCCGAGCAATCAGCCCCAGCATTTT. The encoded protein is CASSQWGGGPSNQPQHF.

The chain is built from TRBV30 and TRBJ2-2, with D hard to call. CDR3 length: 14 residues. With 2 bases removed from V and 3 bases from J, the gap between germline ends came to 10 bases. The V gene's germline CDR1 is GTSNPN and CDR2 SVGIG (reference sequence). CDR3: CAWSPSLDTGELFF. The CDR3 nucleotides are TGTGCCTGGAGTCCAAGTCTTGACACCGGGGAGCTGTTTTTT.

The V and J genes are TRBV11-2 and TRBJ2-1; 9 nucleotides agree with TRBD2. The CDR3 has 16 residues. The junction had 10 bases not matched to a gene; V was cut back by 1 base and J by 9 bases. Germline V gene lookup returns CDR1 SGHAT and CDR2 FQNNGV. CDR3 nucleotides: TGTGCCAGCAGCTTAGGTGGCGGGGGGGCCTTGACTGAGCAGTTCTTC. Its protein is CASSLGGGGALTEQFF.